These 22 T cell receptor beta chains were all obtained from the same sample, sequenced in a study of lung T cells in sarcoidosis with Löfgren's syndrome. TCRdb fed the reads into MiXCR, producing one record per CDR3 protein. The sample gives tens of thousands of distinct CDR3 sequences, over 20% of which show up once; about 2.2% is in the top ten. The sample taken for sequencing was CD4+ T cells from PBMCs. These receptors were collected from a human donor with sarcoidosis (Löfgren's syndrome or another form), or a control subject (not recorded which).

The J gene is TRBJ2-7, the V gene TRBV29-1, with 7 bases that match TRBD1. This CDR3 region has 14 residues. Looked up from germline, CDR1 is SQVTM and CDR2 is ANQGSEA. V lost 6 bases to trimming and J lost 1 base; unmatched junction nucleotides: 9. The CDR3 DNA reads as TGCAGCGTAGGCTCGACAGGGAAGTCCTACGAGCAGTACTTC. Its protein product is CSVGSTGKSYEQYF.

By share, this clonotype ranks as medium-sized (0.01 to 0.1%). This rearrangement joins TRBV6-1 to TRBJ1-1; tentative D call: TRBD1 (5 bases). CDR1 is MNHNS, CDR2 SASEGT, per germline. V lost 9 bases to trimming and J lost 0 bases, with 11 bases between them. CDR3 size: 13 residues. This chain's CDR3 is CARGVIVNTEAFF. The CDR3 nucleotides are TGTGCCAGGGGGGTTATTGTGAACACTGAAGCTTTCTTT.

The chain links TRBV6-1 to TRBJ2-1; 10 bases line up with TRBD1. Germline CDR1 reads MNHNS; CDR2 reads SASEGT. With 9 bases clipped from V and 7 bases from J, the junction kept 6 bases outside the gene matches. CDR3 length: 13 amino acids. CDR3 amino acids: CASSGTGVNEQFF. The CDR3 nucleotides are TGTGCCAGTTCCGGGACAGGGGTAAATGAGCAGTTCTTC.

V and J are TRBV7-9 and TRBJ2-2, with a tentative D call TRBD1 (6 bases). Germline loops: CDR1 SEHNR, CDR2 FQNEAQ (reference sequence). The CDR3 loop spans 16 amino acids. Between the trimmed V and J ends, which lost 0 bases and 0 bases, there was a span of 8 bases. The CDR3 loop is CASSLAGQSNTGELFF. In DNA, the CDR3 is TGTGCCAGCAGCTTAGCTGGACAGTCGAACACCGGGGAGCTGTTTTTT.

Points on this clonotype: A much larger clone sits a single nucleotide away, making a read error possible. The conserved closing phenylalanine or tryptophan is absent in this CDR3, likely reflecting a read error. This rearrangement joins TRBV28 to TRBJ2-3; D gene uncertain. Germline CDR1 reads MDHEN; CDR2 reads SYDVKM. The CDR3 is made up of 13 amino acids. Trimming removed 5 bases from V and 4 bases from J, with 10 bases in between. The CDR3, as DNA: TGTGCCAGCAGTCCCCAGGTCCCAGATACGCAGTATCTT. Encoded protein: CASSPQVPDTQYL.

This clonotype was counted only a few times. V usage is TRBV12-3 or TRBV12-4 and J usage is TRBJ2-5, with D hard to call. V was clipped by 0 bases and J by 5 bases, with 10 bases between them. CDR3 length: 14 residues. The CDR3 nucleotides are TGTGCCAGCAGTTTAGCGCTAGGGTCTGAGACCCAGTACTTC. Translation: CASSLALGSETQYF.

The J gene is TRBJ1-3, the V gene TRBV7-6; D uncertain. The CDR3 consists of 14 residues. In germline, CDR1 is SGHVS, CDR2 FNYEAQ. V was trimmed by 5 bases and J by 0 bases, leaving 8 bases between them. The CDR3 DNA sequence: TGTGCCAGCAGCAAGTACAACTCTGGAAACACCATATATTTT. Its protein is CASSKYNSGNTIYF.

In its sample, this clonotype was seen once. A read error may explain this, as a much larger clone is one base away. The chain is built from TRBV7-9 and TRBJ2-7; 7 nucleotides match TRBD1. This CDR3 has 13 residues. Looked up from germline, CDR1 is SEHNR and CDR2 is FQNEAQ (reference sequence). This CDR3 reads CASSSNRGRERYV. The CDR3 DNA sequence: TGTGCCAGCAGCTCTAACAGGGGTCGAGAGCGGTACGTC.

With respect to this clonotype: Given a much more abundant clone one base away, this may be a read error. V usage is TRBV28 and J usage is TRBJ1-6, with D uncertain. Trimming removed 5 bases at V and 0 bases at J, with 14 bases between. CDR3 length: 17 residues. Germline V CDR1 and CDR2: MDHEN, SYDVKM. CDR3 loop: CASSTLQKSSYNSPLHF. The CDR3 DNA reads TGTGCCAGCAGTACACTACAGAAGAGCTCCTATAATTCACCCCTCCACTTT. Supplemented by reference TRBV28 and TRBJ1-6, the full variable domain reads DVKVTQSSRYLVKRTGEKVFLECVQDMDHENMFWYRQDPGLGLRLIYFSYDVKMKEKGDIPEGYSVSREKKERFSLILESASTNQTSMYLCASSTLQKSSYNSPLHFGNGTRLTVT.

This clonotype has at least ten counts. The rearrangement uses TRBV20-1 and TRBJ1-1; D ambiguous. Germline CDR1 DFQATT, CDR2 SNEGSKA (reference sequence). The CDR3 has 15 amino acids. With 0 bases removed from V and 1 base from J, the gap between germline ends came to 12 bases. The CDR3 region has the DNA TGCAGTGCTAGAGATCTCGGCGCAGGGAACACTGAAGCTTTCTTT. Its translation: CSARDLGAGNTEAFF.

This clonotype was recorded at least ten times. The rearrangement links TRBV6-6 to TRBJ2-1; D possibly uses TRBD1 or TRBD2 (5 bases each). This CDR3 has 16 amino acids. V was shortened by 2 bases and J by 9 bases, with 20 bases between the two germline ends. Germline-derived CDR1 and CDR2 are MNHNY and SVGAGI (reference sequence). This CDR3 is CASSYTLGTGAGEQFF. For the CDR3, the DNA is TGTGCCAGCAGTTACACTCTCGGGACGGGCGCCGGTGAGCAGTTCTTC.

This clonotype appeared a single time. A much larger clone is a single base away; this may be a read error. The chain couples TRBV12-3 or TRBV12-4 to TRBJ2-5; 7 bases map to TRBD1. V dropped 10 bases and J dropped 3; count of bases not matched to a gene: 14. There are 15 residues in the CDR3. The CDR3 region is CANNLRGTVKETQYF. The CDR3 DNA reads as TGTGCCAACAACCTCAGGGGGACGGTTAAAGAGACCCAGTACTTC.

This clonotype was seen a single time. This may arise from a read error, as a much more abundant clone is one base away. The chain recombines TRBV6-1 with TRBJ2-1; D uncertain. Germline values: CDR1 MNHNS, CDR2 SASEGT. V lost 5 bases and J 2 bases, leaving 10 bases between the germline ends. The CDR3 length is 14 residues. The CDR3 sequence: CASSTPSPYNEQFF. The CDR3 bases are TGTGCCAGCAGTACACCGAGCCCCTACAATGAGCAGTTCTTC.

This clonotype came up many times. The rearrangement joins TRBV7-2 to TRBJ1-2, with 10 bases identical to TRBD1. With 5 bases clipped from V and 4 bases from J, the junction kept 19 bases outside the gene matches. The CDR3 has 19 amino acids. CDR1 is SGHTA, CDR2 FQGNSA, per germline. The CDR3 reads CASSQGGPGQGPSGYGYTF. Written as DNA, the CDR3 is TGTGCCAGCAGCCAGGGGGGTCCGGGACAGGGGCCAAGTGGCTATGGCTACACCTTC.

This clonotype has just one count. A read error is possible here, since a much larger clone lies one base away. This CDR3 is CASSFSGVRTTDTQYF. The CDR3 nucleotides read TGTGCCAGCAGCTTTTCGGGGGTGCGGACCACAGATACGCAGTATTTT. The chain recombines TRBV7-2 with TRBJ2-3; D is perhaps TRBD2 (6 bases). Trimming stripped 3 bases from V and 2 bases from J, with 15 bases between. The CDR3 is 16 amino acids. Germline V gene lookup returns CDR1 SGHTA and CDR2 FQGNSA.

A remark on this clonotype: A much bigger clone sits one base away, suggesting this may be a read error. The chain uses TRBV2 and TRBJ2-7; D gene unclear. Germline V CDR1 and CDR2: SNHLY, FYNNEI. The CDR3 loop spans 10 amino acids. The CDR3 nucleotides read TGTGCCAGCAGTTCGTACGAGCAGTGCTTC. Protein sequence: CASSSYEQCF.

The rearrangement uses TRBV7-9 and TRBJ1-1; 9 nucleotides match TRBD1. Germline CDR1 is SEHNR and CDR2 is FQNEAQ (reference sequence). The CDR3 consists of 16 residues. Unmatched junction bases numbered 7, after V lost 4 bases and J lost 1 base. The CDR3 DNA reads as TGTGCCAGCAGCTCCGGGACAGGGCAGGGGAACACTGAAGCTTTCTTT. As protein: CASSSGTGQGNTEAFF.

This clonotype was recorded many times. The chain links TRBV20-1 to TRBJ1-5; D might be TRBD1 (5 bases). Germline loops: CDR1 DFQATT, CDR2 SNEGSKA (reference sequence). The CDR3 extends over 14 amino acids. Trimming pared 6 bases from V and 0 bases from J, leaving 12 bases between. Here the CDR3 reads CSAVGGNSNQPQHF. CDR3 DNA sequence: TGCAGTGCGGTCGGGGGGAATAGCAATCAGCCCCAGCATTTT.

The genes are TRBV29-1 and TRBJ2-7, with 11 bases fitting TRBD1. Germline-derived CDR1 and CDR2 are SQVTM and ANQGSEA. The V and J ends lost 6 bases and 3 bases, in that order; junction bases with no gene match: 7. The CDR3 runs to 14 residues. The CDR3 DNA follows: TGCAGCGTCCTCACCGGGACAGGGGGCTACGAGCAGTACTTC. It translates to CSVLTGTGGYEQYF.

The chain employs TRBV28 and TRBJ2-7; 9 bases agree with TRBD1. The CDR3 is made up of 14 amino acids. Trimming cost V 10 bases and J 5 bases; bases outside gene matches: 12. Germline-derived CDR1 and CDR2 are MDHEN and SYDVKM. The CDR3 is CATYPWTGEDEQYF. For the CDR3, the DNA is TGTGCCACCTACCCCTGGACAGGGGAGGACGAGCAGTACTTC.

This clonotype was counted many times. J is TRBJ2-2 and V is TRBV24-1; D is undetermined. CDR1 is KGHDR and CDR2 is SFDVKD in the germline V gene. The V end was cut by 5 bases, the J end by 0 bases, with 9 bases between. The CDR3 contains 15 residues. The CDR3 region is CATSVSRANTGELFF. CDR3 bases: TGTGCCACCAGTGTCAGCCGGGCGAACACCGGGGAGCTGTTTTTT.

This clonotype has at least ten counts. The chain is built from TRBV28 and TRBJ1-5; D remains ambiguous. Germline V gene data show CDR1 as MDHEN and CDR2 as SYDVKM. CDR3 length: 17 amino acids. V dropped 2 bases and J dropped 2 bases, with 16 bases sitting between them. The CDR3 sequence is CASSLEGKVGGNQPQHF. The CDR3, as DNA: TGTGCCAGCAGTTTAGAAGGGAAGGTTGGTGGCAATCAGCCCCAGCATTTT.